This entry lists 22 T cell receptor beta chains sequenced from one sample in a study of T cells after yellow fever vaccination. TCRdb re-derived calls from the 5' RACE reads in MiXCR, one entry per CDR3 protein. In the table there are about 73,000 distinct CDR3 sequences, just under 8% of which are singletons. The source was CD8+ T cells sorted from PBMCs, collected on the day of the yellow fever booster vaccination. The receptors stem from a young man who received the YFV17D yellow fever vaccine.

The chain joins TRBV11-2 to TRBJ2-1, with D unresolved. Germline CDR1 and CDR2: SGHAT and FQNNGV. CDR3 size: 13 residues. V was cut by 2 bases and J by 7 bases, with 9 bases left in between. The CDR3 is CASSLHGLNEQFF. The CDR3 DNA follows: TGTGCCAGCAGCTTACACGGGTTGAATGAGCAGTTCTTC.

The table lists this clonotype with a few counts. The chain combines TRBV7-9 with TRBJ2-7; a weak D match, TRBD2 (5 bases). Deletions cut 4 bases from V and 11 bases from J, with 15 bases between. The germline CDR1 and CDR2 sequences are SEHNR and FQNEAQ (reference sequence). The CDR3 totals 12 residues. CDR3: CASSSDRLREYF. CDR3 coding DNA: TGTGCCAGCAGCTCGGACCGACTGCGGGAGTACTTC.

This clonotype was observed a few times. V and J are TRBV14 and TRBJ2-7; no clear D. Germline V gene data show CDR1 as SGHDN and CDR2 as FVKESK. This CDR3 has 12 amino acids. Trimming removed 2 bases at V and 6 bases at J, with 8 bases between. The CDR3, as DNA: TGTGCCAGCAGCCAAATCCCCATCGAGCAGTACTTC. It specifies CASSQIPIEQYF.

This clonotype has a count of ten or more. This sequence joins TRBV3-1 and TRBJ2-7, with TRBD1 matching 8 bases. Trimming took 3 bases from V and 3 from J; bases not matched to a gene: 10. The CDR3 consists of 16 residues. Germline V gene sequence: CDR1 LGHDT, CDR2 YNNKEL (reference sequence). The CDR3 nucleotides read TGTGCCAGCAGCCAGACAGCACGGACAGGGAGCTACGAGCAGTACTTC. Amino acid sequence: CASSQTARTGSYEQYF.

In its sample, this clonotype was seen many times. The V gene is TRBV12-3 or TRBV12-4, the J gene TRBJ1-6; D call uncertain. V lost 2 bases and J lost 6, with 8 bases in between. The CDR3 sequence is 14 residues long. CDR3 in DNA: TGTGCCAGCAGTTTATATAAGGCTAATTCACCCCTCCACTTT. Residues: CASSLYKANSPLHF.

This clonotype was recorded many times. The gene calls are TRBV7-6 and TRBJ2-5, with 11 nucleotides matching TRBD2. The CDR3 extends over 15 amino acids. After removal of 3 bases from V and 3 bases from J, the junction contained 3 bases not matched to a gene. Per germline, CDR1 SGHVS and CDR2 FNYEAQ. The DNA of the CDR3 is TGTGCCAGCAGCTTCGAACTAGCGGGAGAAGAGACCCAGTACTTC. Translation: CASSFELAGEETQYF.

This chain uses TRBV5-1 with TRBJ1-1; the match to TRBD1 covers 8 bases. Trimming cost V 0 bases and J 4 bases; bases outside gene matches: 11. CDR3 length: 17 amino acids. Per the germline V gene, CDR1 is SGHRS and CDR2 is YFSETQ. The CDR3 sequence: CASSLGFSTGESTEAFF. As DNA, the CDR3 is TGCGCCAGCAGCTTGGGATTCTCGACAGGGGAAAGCACTGAAGCTTTCTTT. Complete variable domain (other parts from reference TRBV5-1 and TRBJ1-1): KAGVTQTPRYLIKTRGQQVTLSCSPISGHRSVSWYQQTPGQGLQFLFEYFSETQRNKGNFPGRFSGRQFSNSRSEMNVSTLELGDSALYLCASSLGFSTGESTEAFFGQGTRLTVV.

There are a few counts of this clonotype. This chain links TRBV25-1 with TRBJ2-7, with D hard to call. The germline V gene encodes CDR1 MGHDK and CDR2 SYGVNS. Trimming stripped 8 bases from V and 0 bases from J, with 8 bases between. This CDR3 has 12 residues. CDR3 coding DNA: TGTGCCAGCGGAAAGACCTCCTACGAGCAGTACTTC. Protein sequence: CASGKTSYEQYF.

This clonotype was seen more than once but under ten times. The chain couples TRBV12-5 to TRBJ2-2; D gene ambiguous. This CDR3 contains 15 residues. The germline V gene encodes CDR1 LGHNT and CDR2 FRNRAP. Trimming pared 1 base from V and 4 bases from J, leaving 10 bases between. CDR3 region: CASGLDSLPTGELFF. The CDR3 region has the DNA TGTGCTAGTGGTTTGGACAGCCTTCCCACCGGGGAGCTGTTTTTT.

This clonotype was picked up a small number of times. The genes are TRBV9 and TRBJ2-3, with TRBD2 matching over 7 bases. The CDR3 length is 15 residues. Germline CDR1 SGDLS, CDR2 YYNGEE. The junction had 6 bases not matched to a gene; V was cut back by 0 bases and J by 5 bases. This chain's CDR3 is CASSVELAGLDTQYF. CDR3 sequence (DNA): TGTGCCAGCAGCGTAGAATTAGCGGGTTTAGATACGCAGTATTTT.

This clonotype came up a few times. The V gene is TRBV6-5, the J gene TRBJ1-1; D perhaps matches TRBD1 (6 bases). The germline V gene has CDR1 MNHEY and CDR2 SVGAGI. Trimming left V 5 bases short and J 1 base short, with 11 bases between. The CDR3 is made up of 14 amino acids. The CDR3 region is CASSTRGRNTEAFF. CDR3 in DNA: TGTGCCAGCAGTACTAGGGGGAGGAACACTGAAGCTTTCTTT.

This clonotype was detected ten times or more. The CDR3 spells CASSLVWETYNEQFF. The CDR3 DNA reads TGTGCCAGCAGCTTGGTTTGGGAAACCTACAATGAGCAGTTCTTC. The V gene is TRBV5-5, the J gene TRBJ2-1; D gene unclear. The CDR3 has 15 amino acids. Germline loops: CDR1 SGHKS, CDR2 YYEKEE (reference sequence). V was clipped by 0 bases and J by 2 bases, with 9 bases between them.

This clonotype was counted between two and nine times. This chain uses TRBV27 with TRBJ2-5; TRBD1 is a possible D gene (5 bases). The germline gives CDR1 MNHEY, CDR2 SMNVEV (reference sequence). The CDR3 contains 12 residues. The V end was cut by 6 bases, the J end by 3 bases, with 8 bases between. CDR3 sequence reads: CASRGLEETQYF. CDR3 DNA: TGTGCCAGCAGGGGGCTAGAAGAGACCCAGTACTTC.

This clonotype was seen only a few times. CDR3 loop: CASSNPFGTAESYNEQFF. DNA for the CDR3: TGTGCCAGCAGCAACCCATTCGGTACGGCGGAATCCTACAATGAGCAGTTCTTC. This chain joins TRBV7-8 and TRBJ2-1, with unresolved D. CDR1 and CDR2 from the germline V gene are SGHVS and FQNEAQ. V shed 5 bases and J shed 1 base, with 21 bases lying between them. The CDR3 is 18 residues long.

This clonotype has a handful of counts. The chain is built from TRBV3-1 and TRBJ2-7, with 10 bases fitting TRBD2. V was pared by 1 base and J by 6 bases, with 12 bases of the junction left unmatched. Germline loops: CDR1 LGHDT, CDR2 YNNKEL (reference sequence). The CDR3 sequence is 17 residues long. The CDR3 nucleotides are TGTGCCAGCAGCCAAGCGGCGGCGGGACTAGCGATCCCCGAGCAGTACTTC. Translation: CASSQAAAGLAIPEQYF.

This clonotype has only a few counts. V gene TRBV15 combines with J gene TRBJ2-7, with 12 nucleotides matching TRBD1. From germline, CDR1 is LNHNV and CDR2 YYDKDF (reference sequence). The V gene end was trimmed by 5 bases and the J gene end by 4 bases; junction bases not matched to a gene: 9. The CDR3 is made up of 16 amino acids. The CDR3 region has the DNA TGTGCCACCAGCCAACCGGGACAGGGGGCGTCGTACGAGCAGTACTTC. Encoded protein: CATSQPGQGASYEQYF.

In this sample, this clonotype turned up a few times. The chain couples TRBV7-9 to TRBJ2-3; the D gene could be TRBD1 or TRBD2 (5 bases each). V dropped 5 bases and J dropped 3 bases, with 9 bases sitting between them. Per germline, CDR1 SEHNR and CDR2 FQNEAQ (reference sequence). This CDR3 has 13 residues. The DNA for the CDR3 is TGTGCCAGCAGCCCCGAGGGGACAGATACGCAGTATTTT. It encodes CASSPEGTDTQYF. The full variable domain, completed using reference TRBV7-9 and TRBJ2-3, is DTGVSQNPRHKITKRGQNVTFRCDPISEHNRLYWYRQTLGQGPEFLTYFQNEAQLEKSRLLSDRFSAERPKGSFSTLEIQRTEQGDSAMYLCASSPEGTDTQYFGPGTRLTVL.

The rearrangement uses TRBV6-5 and TRBJ2-4, with D hard to call. CDR1 and CDR2 (germline): MNHEY, SVGAGI. V was pared by 4 bases and J by 7 bases, with 8 bases between. The CDR3 length is 12 residues. CDR3 amino acids: CASSSPANIQYF. CDR3 bases: TGTGCCAGCAGTTCCCCGGCGAACATTCAGTACTTC.

This clonotype occurred a few times. The rearrangement joins TRBV12-3 or TRBV12-4 to TRBJ2-1; D gene unclear. The CDR3 covers 16 residues. V gave up 4 bases and J gave up 0 bases, with 13 bases separating them. Here the CDR3 reads CASSSPGLSSYNEQFF. The CDR3, as DNA: TGTGCCAGCAGTTCCCCGGGTCTGAGCTCCTACAATGAGCAGTTCTTC.

This chain joins TRBV23-1 and TRBJ2-1, with D uncertain. Being an ORF, TRBV23-1 has a function that is uncertain. With 0 bases removed from V and 8 bases from J, the gap between germline ends came to 2 bases. The CDR3 is 11 amino acids. Written as DNA, the CDR3 is TGCGCCAGCAGTCAATCCCATGAGCAGTTCTTC. It translates to CASSQSHEQFF.

This chain joins TRBV29-1 and TRBJ2-7, with 7 bases fitting TRBD1. J was trimmed by 3 bases and V by 1 base; bases with no gene match: 15. CDR1 and CDR2 (germline): SQVTM, ANQGSEA. The CDR3 length is 17 residues. CDR3 nucleotide sequence: TGCAGCGTTGAAGGGCAGGGACAGCAAGGTCCCGTCTACGAGCAGTACTTC. Encoded protein: CSVEGQGQQGPVYEQYF.

The V call is TRBV20-1, the J call TRBJ1-2; no firm D call. The CDR3 is 14 amino acids. Per the germline V gene, CDR1 is DFQATT and CDR2 is SNEGSKA (reference sequence). The V and J ends lost 0 bases and 4 bases respectively, with 12 bases between them. The chain's CDR3 is CSARDPTEAYGYTF. As DNA, the CDR3 is TGCAGTGCTAGAGATCCCACAGAAGCCTATGGCTACACCTTC.